These T cell receptor beta chains were read from a single sample in a study of T cell repertoires in cytomegalovirus infection. TCRdb ran MiXCR on the reads and lists one entry per CDR3 protein. The sample lists hundreds of thousands of distinct CDR3 sequences; 15% to 20% were seen once. Sequenced: PBMCs. The receptors here all came from a human donor in good health (CMV status not recorded). Some clones in this sample may be carry-over from other donors' samples. Each CDR3 is given with its conserved first and last residue. Fields, in order: V gene, clone size, D gene, J gene, CDR3 DNA, CDR3 protein. The D gene is left open where the match is weak. Expanded clones get a size class; other rows say once, few or many, or leave the size out.

V: TRBV7-2
size: many
D: -
J: TRBJ1-3
DNA: TGTGCCAGCAGCTTAGTAGGTGGGGCGGCTGGAAACACCATATATTTT
CDR3: CASSLVGGAAGNTIYF

V: TRBV5-4
size: few
D: -
J: TRBJ1-2
DNA: TGTGCCAGCAGCACACTAGTCGGGGGCGCAGACTATGGCTACACCTTC
CDR3: CASSTLVGGADYGYTF

V: TRBV12-3/TRBV12-4
size: -
D: -
J: TRBJ1-4
DNA: TGTGCCAGCAGTTTAGCGACTGCAACTAATGAAAAACTGTTTTTT
CDR3: CASSLATATNEKLFF

V: TRBV7-9
size: many
D: TRBD1
J: TRBJ2-3
DNA: TGTGCCAGCAGCGCGACAGGGGGCTCGGGCACAGATACGCAGTATTTT
CDR3: CASSATGGSGTDTQYF

V: TRBV4-1
size: few
D: -
J: TRBJ1-5
DNA: TGCGCCAGCAGCAAGGAGGCTGGAGGGAGAGGCAATCAGCCCCAGCATTTT
CDR3: CASSKEAGGRGNQPQHF

V: TRBV9
size: few
D: TRBD1
J: TRBJ1-1
DNA: TGTGCCAGCAGCGTAGGCGGGACAGCGGACACTGAAGCTTTCTTT
CDR3: CASSVGGTADTEAFF

V: TRBV7-2
size: many
D: -
J: TRBJ1-3
DNA: TGTGCCAGCAGCTTAAGGTCGGCAATCTCTGGAAACACCATATATTTT
CDR3: CASSLRSAISGNTIYF

V: TRBV11-3
size: -
D: -
J: TRBJ2-1
DNA: TGTGCCAGCAGCTGGGCCCTGGCGAATGAGCAGTTCTTC
CDR3: CASSWALANEQFF

V: TRBV12-3/TRBV12-4
size: few
D: -
J: TRBJ2-5
DNA: TGTGCCAGCAGTTTCCAGGACACCGGCTCCGAGACCCAGTACTTC
CDR3: CASSFQDTGSETQYF

V: TRBV11-2
size: few
D: -
J: TRBJ2-7
DNA: TGTGCCAGCAGCTTATTACGAGTTAGCTACGAGCAGTACTTC
CDR3: CASSLLRVSYEQYF

V: TRBV12-3/TRBV12-4
size: -
D: -
J: TRBJ2-5
DNA: TGTGCGAGCGGCCCCGGGGGGCCGGAGACCCAGTACTTC
CDR3: CASGPGGPETQYF

V: TRBV7-9
size: -
D: TRBD2
J: TRBJ2-3
DNA: TGTGCCAGCAGCTCCGTAGGCGGCGGGGGGCATTCCCCAGATACGCAGTATTTT
CDR3: CASSSVGGGGHSPDTQYF

V: TRBV6-1
size: few
D: TRBD2
J: TRBJ2-2
DNA: TGTGGGTGTCGGGGGGATTATAACACCGGGGAGCTGTTTTTT
CDR3: CGCRGDYNTGELFF

V: TRBV20-1
size: -
D: -
J: TRBJ1-5
DNA: TGCAGTGCTAGAGAGGGGACCGGGGGGGCCGGTCGGCCCCAGCATTTT
CDR3: CSAREGTGGAGRPQHF

V: TRBV4-1
size: few
D: -
J: TRBJ1-2
DNA: TGCGCCAGCAGCCAAGATAATCAGGGGAACTATGGCTACACCTTC
CDR3: CASSQDNQGNYGYTF

V: TRBV7-9
size: -
D: TRBD1
J: TRBJ2-4
DNA: TGTGCCAGCACCGAAGGACAGGGGGCCCAAAACATTCAGTACTTC
CDR3: CASTEGQGAQNIQYF

V: TRBV12-3/TRBV12-4
size: few
D: TRBD2
J: TRBJ2-3
DNA: TGTGCCAGCAACCTAGCGGGGGAGGAGAATACGCAGTATTTT
CDR3: CASNLAGEENTQYF

V: TRBV4-1
size: many
D: -
J: TRBJ2-1
DNA: TGCGCCAGCAGCCGCGTCCTCCGGGGGGCTCGCGGGAATGAGCAGTTCTTC
CDR3: CASSRVLRGARGNEQFF

V: TRBV4-2
size: -
D: -
J: TRBJ2-7
DNA: TGTGCCAGCAGCTCCGCAACCTGGGGGGCCTACGAGCAGTACTTC
CDR3: CASSSATWGAYEQYF

V: TRBV6-4
size: -
D: -
J: TRBJ2-3
DNA: TGTGCCAGCAGCGAGTCCCCGTCCGGGGGCACAGATACGCAGTATTTT
CDR3: CASSESPSGGTDTQYF

V: TRBV24-1
size: -
D: TRBD2
J: TRBJ2-3
DNA: TGTGCCACCAGTGATTTTGGAGCGGGGTACAGCACAGATACGCAGTATTTT
CDR3: CATSDFGAGYSTDTQYF

V: TRBV7-2
size: many
D: TRBD1
J: TRBJ2-7
DNA: TGTGCCAGCAGCTTTGGCCCCGGGACAGGGGGCAGCGACGAGCAGTACTTC
CDR3: CASSFGPGTGGSDEQYF